The present TCR beta chain was sequenced within a study of shared clonotypes between healthy human individuals. Across the study: Per donor, CD8 memory used one plate, CD8 naive used two, CD4 memory used three and CD4 naive used three.

Only in-frame clones appear in the TCRdb table, and some are missing; sequencing was by immunoSEQ multiplex PCR. Among 2 million to 2.5 million clones listed, around 93% were seen once. Regarding this clone: The same CDR3 is also encoded by other DNA sequences in this sample.

With V trimmed by 5 bases and J by 4 bases, 8 bases remained unmatched. The CDR3 totals 15 residues. From germline, CDR1 is SGHAT and CDR2 FQNNGV. Each of the donors was a healthy adult who was HIV-negative and had not had a recent acute infection or vaccination. The chain links TRBV11-2 to TRBJ2-5; 9 bases map to TRBD1. The sequence was collected from a man younger than 35 in good health. Some clones in this sample may be carry-over from other donors' samples. The sequenced material came from naive CD4+ T cells from PBMCs. The subset here: CD45RA+ positively selected. CDR3 sequence: CASSPGQGIGETQYF. CDR3 bases: TGTGCCAGCAGCCCCGGACAGGGGATAGGAGAGACCCAGTACTTC.